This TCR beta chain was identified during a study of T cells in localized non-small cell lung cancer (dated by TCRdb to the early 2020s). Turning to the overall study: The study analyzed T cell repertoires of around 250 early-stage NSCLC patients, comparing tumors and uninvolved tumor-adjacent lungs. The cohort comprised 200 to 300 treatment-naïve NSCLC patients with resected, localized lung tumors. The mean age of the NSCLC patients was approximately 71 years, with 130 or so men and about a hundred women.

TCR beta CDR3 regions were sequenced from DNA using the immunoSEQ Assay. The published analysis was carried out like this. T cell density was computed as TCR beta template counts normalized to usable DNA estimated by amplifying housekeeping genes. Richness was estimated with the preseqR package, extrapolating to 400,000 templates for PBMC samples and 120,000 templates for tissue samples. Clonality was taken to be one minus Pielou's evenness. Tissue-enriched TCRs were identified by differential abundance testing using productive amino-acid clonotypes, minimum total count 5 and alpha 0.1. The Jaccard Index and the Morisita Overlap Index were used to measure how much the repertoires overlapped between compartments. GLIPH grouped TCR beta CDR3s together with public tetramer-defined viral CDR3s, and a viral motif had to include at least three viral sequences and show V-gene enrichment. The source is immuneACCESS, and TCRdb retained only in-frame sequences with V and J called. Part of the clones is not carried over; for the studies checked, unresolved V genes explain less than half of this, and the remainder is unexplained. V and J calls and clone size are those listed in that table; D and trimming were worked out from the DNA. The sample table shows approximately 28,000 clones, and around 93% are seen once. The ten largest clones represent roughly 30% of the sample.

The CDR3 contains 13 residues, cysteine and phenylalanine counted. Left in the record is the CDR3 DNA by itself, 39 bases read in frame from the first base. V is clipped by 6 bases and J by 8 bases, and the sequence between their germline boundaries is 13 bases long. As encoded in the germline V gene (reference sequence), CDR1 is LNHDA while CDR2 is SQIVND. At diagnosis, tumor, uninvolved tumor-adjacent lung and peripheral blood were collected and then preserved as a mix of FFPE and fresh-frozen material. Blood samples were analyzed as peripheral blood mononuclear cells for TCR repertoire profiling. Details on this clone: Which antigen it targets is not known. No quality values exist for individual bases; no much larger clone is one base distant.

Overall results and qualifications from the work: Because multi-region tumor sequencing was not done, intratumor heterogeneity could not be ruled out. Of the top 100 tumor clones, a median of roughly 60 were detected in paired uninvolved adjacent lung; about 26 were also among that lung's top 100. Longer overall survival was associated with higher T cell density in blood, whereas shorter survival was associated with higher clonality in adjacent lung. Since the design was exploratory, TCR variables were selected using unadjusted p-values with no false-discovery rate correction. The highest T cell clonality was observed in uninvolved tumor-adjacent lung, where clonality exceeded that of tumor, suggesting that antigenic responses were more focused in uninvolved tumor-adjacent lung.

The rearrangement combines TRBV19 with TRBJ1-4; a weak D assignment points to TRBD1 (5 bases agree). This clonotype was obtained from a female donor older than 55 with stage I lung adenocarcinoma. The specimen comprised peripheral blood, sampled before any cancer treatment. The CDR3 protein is CASRGRRDEKLFF. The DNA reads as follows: TGTGCCAGTAGGGGACGGCGGGACGAAAAACTGTTTTTT.